This T cell receptor beta chain was sequenced during a study of OX40 agonist ivuxolimab in advanced cancers. Study details: Dosing consisted of intravenous ivuxolimab at 0.01 to 10 mg/kg every 2 weeks.

Profiling relied on immunoSEQ multiplex PCR, and the TCRdb table lists in-frame clones only, not all of them. In the table there are roughly 36,000 clones, roughly 68% of which are singletons. Sampled blood was obtained at baseline, cycle 4 day 1, and cycle 7 day 1. Germline V gene sequence: CDR1 LNHDA, CDR2 SQIVND (reference sequence). The V end was cut by 5 bases, the J end by 4 bases, with 11 bases between. CDR3 length equals 13 residues. The chain has TRBV19 and TRBJ1-2, with D perhaps matching TRBD1 (6 bases). The TCR sequence derives from an adult with an advanced solid tumor such as melanoma, head and neck, liver or kidney cancer. The sequencing here drew on CD4+ or CD8+ T cells sorted from blood, taken in a trial of the OX40 agonist ivuxolimab. CDR3 amino acids: CASSPDSFYGYTF. The DNA of the CDR3 is TGTGCCAGTAGTCCGGACAGCTTCTATGGCTACACCTTC.